This T cell receptor beta chain originates from a study of cytomegalovirus exposure and HLA in healthy donors. Study-wide results and caveats: In a later analysis, a genetic analysis reported fewer productive-TCR N-insertions in an Asian-associated ancestry cluster than the cohort average. There was a cluster of highly shared sequence variants that was likely a sequencing artifact.

V lost 5 bases to trimming and J lost 2 bases; unmatched junction nucleotides: 5. The CDR3 length is 14 residues. Looked up from germline, CDR1 is SGHVS and CDR2 is FNYEAQ. This clone was recorded a few times. Its antigen is unidentified. Both 60 Vbeta primers and 13 Jbeta primers went into the PCR. The method was immunoSEQ multiplex PCR; TCRdb's version includes in-frame clones alone and lacks a portion of them. The table lists about 110,000 clones, 80% to 85% of them singletons. The receptor was isolated from an older woman in good health and CMV-seropositive. Sequenced sample: PBMCs. The genes are TRBV7-6 and TRBJ2-7; TRBD1 matches 8 bases. The CDR3 loop is CASSPRTGTYEQYF. The CDR3 DNA reads TGTGCCAGCAGCCCAAGGACAGGGACCTACGAGCAGTACTTC.